This record covers a single T cell receptor beta chain. Its antigen is unknown. The sample is drawn from a study of T cell repertoires and HLA-DP antigens. Whole-study context: Transduced HeLa cells presented HLA-DP to CD4+ T cells.

The assay was immunoSEQ multiplex PCR, and TCRdb's table has in-frame clones only and misses some. The sample contains some 120,000 clones, 80% to 95% of which appear only once. Negative selection yielded untouched CD4+ T cells of average roughly 98% purity. Untouched CD4+ T cells were bead-isolated at roughly 98% purity. The CDR3 sequence is 16 residues long. Germline lookup yields CDR1 WNHNN and CDR2 SYGVQD (reference sequence). J lost 2 bases, V lost 4 bases, and 11 bases had no gene match. Whole-study findings and limits: Average cumulative frequency of previously undetected clones was roughly 35% against one allele and around 48% against the other.

Sequencing used CD4+ T cells from PBMCs. V is TRBV10-1 and J is TRBJ2-7; TRBD2 aligns across 7 bases. The TCR was taken from a woman under 30 in good health and CMV-seronegative. The CDR3 is CASSGNPGAGTYEQYF. The DNA of the CDR3 is TGCGCCAGCAGTGGGAACCCCGGAGCGGGAACCTACGAGCAGTACTTC.